This T cell receptor beta chain was sequenced for a study of shared clonotypes between healthy human individuals. Method: immunoSEQ multiplex PCR; TCRdb's copy keeps in-frame clones and lacks some. The table includes roughly 490,000 clones, approximately 80% detected once. This CDR3 contains 14 residues. CDR1 LNHNV and CDR2 YYDKDF come from the germline V gene (reference sequence). About this clone itself: This clone may be a read error of a much larger clone one base away.

Recent vaccinations or acute infections were absent in the healthy HIV-negative adult donors. Sequencing used PBMCs. The clonotype originates from a woman aged 35 to 49 in good health. Some clones in this sample may be carry-over from other donors' samples. The chain links TRBV15 to TRBJ2-5, with D unclear. The CDR3 DNA is TGTGCCACCAGCAGAGAGTCGACACAAGAGGCCCAGTACTTC. Its translation: CATSRESTQEAQYF.